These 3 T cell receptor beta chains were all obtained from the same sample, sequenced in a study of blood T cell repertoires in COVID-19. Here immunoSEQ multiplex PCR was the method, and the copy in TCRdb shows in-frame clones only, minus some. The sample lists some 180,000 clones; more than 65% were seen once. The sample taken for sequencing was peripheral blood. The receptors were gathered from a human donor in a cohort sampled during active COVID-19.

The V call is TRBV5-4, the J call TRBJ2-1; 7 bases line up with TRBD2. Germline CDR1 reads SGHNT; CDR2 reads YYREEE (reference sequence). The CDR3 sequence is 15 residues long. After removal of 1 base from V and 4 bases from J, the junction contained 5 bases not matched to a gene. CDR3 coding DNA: TGTGCCAGCAGCTTGAGGGCGGGGGTTTACAATGAGCAGTTCTTC. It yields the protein CASSLRAGVYNEQFF.

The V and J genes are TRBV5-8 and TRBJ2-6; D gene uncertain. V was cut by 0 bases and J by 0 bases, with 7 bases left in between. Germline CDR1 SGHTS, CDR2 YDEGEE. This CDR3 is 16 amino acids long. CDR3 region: CASSLGRSSGANVLTF. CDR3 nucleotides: TGTGCCAGCAGCTTGGGTCGGAGCTCTGGGGCCAACGTCCTGACTTTC. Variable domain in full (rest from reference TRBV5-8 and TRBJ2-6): EAGVTQSPTHLIKTRGQQATLRCSPISGHTSVYWYQQALGLGLQFLLWYDEGEERNRGNFPPRFSGRQFPNYSSELNVNALELEDSALYLCASSLGRSSGANVLTFGAGSRLTVL.

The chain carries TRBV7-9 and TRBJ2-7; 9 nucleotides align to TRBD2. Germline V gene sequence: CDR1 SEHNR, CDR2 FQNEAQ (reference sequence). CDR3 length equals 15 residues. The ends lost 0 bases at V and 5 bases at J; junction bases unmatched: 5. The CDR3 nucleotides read TGTGCCAGCAGCTTAGCGGGCGGGAGGGCCCACGAGCAGTACTTC. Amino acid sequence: CASSLAGGRAHEQYF.